This T cell receptor beta chain originates from a study of OX40 agonist ivuxolimab in advanced cancers. Study details: Patients in dose escalation had liver, melanoma, kidney or head and neck cancers. In three patients, partial responses were observed, one with hepatocellular carcinoma and two with cutaneous melanoma.

Generated by immunoSEQ multiplex PCR, the TCRdb table keeps only in-frame clones and is missing some. The sample comprises some 120,000 clones, 85% to 95% of which are singletons, and more than 0.7% rests with the top ten. Looked up from germline, CDR1 is MNHEY and CDR2 is SVGAGI. V was trimmed by 6 bases and J by 0 bases, leaving 11 bases between them. The CDR3 runs 15 residues. At baseline, cycle 4 day 1, and cycle 7 day 1, blood was sampled. This TCR was sampled from an adult with an advanced solid tumor such as melanoma, head and neck, liver or kidney cancer. Sequenced material: CD4+ or CD8+ T cells sorted from blood, taken in a trial of the OX40 agonist ivuxolimab. The chain is built from TRBV6-5 and TRBJ1-4; the D is unclear. CDR3 nucleotide sequence: TGTGCCAGCAGGGACGGACCTGCAACTAATGAAAAACTGTTTTTT. This translates into CASRDGPATNEKLFF.